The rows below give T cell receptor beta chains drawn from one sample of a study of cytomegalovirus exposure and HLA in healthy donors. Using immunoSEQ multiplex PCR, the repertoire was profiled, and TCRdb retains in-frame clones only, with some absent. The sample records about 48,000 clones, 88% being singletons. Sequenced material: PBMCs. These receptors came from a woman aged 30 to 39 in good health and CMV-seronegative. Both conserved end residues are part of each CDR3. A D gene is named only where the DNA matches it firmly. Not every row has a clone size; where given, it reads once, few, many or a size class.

CDR3 DNA: TGTGCCAGCACCGAGGGTTCCTATGGCTACACCTTC
CDR3 protein: CASTEGSYGYTF
D gene: NA
V gene: TRBV28
clone size: NA
J gene: TRBJ1-2

CDR3 DNA: TGTGCCAGCAGCTCACGGGCGGGACGGGGTTTAGGGGCCAACGTCCTGACTTTC
CDR3 protein: CASSSRAGRGLGANVLTF
D gene: NA
V gene: TRBV7-9
clone size: few
J gene: TRBJ2-6

CDR3 DNA: TGCGCCAGCAGCCCTTCGGACAGACTGAACACTGAAGCTTTCTTT
CDR3 protein: CASSPSDRLNTEAFF
D gene: NA
V gene: TRBV4-1
clone size: NA
J gene: TRBJ1-1

CDR3 DNA: TGCGCCAGCAGCAAAACTGGGGGGGCGGGGCGCTCCTACGAGCAGTACTTC
CDR3 protein: CASSKTGGAGRSYEQYF
D gene: NA
V gene: TRBV5-1
clone size: NA
J gene: TRBJ2-7

CDR3 DNA: TGTGCCAGCAGCCCGGGACTAGCGGGAGCGTACCAAGAGACCCAGTACTTC
CDR3 protein: CASSPGLAGAYQETQYF
D gene: TRBD2
V gene: TRBV7-9
clone size: NA
J gene: TRBJ2-5

CDR3 DNA: TGCGCCAGCAGCTTGGCGGCAGGGGCGCTCGGGAACACCGGGGAGCTGTTTTTT
CDR3 protein: CASSLAAGALGNTGELFF
D gene: NA
V gene: TRBV5-1
clone size: NA
J gene: TRBJ2-2

CDR3 DNA: TGCGCCAGCAGCCTTCAACTAGCGGGAGTGGGAGATACGCAGTATTTT
CDR3 protein: CASSLQLAGVGDTQYF
D gene: TRBD2
V gene: TRBV4-1
clone size: NA
J gene: TRBJ2-3

CDR3 DNA: TGTGCCAGCAGTTACCGGCTAGCGGGAGGGCCCGATGAGCAGTACTTC
CDR3 protein: CASSYRLAGGPDEQYF
D gene: TRBD2
V gene: TRBV6-5
clone size: NA
J gene: TRBJ2-7

CDR3 DNA: TGTGCCAGCAGTTCAGGACAGGGAGATCAGCCCCAGCATTTT
CDR3 protein: CASSSGQGDQPQHF
D gene: TRBD1
V gene: TRBV27
clone size: NA
J gene: TRBJ1-5

CDR3 DNA: TGTGCCACCAGCGGGCCCGAGACCAATGAGCAGTTCTTC
CDR3 protein: CATSGPETNEQFF
D gene: NA
V gene: TRBV15
clone size: NA
J gene: TRBJ2-1

CDR3 DNA: TGTGCCAGCAGCTCTTCGCGGTACCGCAATCAGCCCCAGCATTTT
CDR3 protein: CASSSSRYRNQPQHF
D gene: NA
V gene: TRBV28
clone size: NA
J gene: TRBJ1-5

CDR3 DNA: TGTGCCAGCAGTTCGGAAACTGGGGACAGGGTTGGGGGTAATGAAAAACTGTTTTTT
CDR3 protein: CASSSETGDRVGGNEKLFF
D gene: TRBD1
V gene: TRBV28
clone size: NA
J gene: TRBJ1-4

CDR3 DNA: TGTGCCAGCAACCCGGCGGCAGGGACCTACGAGCAGTACTTC
CDR3 protein: CASNPAAGTYEQYF
D gene: NA
V gene: TRBV6-5
clone size: NA
J gene: TRBJ2-7

CDR3 DNA: TGTGCCAGCAGCCCGCACCCGGACAGCCCGAGGGGCAATCAGCCCCAGCATTTT
CDR3 protein: CASSPHPDSPRGNQPQHF
D gene: NA
V gene: TRBV5-8
clone size: NA
J gene: TRBJ1-5

CDR3 DNA: TGTGCCAGCACCCCTGGGGGCGAAGAGCAGTTCTTC
CDR3 protein: CASTPGGEEQFF
D gene: NA
V gene: TRBV7-9
clone size: NA
J gene: TRBJ2-1

CDR3 DNA: TGCGCCAGCAGCTTGGGTGGGGGCCGGCAGCCCCAGCATTTT
CDR3 protein: CASSLGGGRQPQHF
D gene: NA
V gene: TRBV5-1
clone size: once
J gene: TRBJ1-5

CDR3 DNA: TGTGCCAGCAGCCTCGGGACTTCTTACAATGAGCAGTTCTTC
CDR3 protein: CASSLGTSYNEQFF
D gene: NA
V gene: TRBV13
clone size: NA
J gene: TRBJ2-1

CDR3 DNA: TGTGCCAGCAGTAGGCGGGGGCTCGACAATGAGCAGTTCTTC
CDR3 protein: CASSRRGLDNEQFF
D gene: NA
V gene: TRBV2
clone size: NA
J gene: TRBJ2-1

CDR3 DNA: TGTGCCAGCAGCTGGGGGGGAGGCCGAATGGACACTGAAGCTTTCTTT
CDR3 protein: CASSWGGGRMDTEAFF
D gene: NA
V gene: TRBV5-4
clone size: NA
J gene: TRBJ1-1

CDR3 DNA: TGCAGCGTTGAGGACTGTTGCTCTGGAAACACCATATATTTT
CDR3 protein: CSVEDCCSGNTIYF
D gene: NA
V gene: TRBV29-1
clone size: NA
J gene: TRBJ1-3

CDR3 DNA: TGTGCCTGGCATCAAGATACGCAGTATTTT
CDR3 protein: CAWHQDTQYF
D gene: NA
V gene: TRBV30
clone size: few
J gene: TRBJ2-3

CDR3 DNA: TGTGCCAGTTTTGACGGGGGCAATGAGCAGTTCTTC
CDR3 protein: CASFDGGNEQFF
D gene: NA
V gene: TRBV19
clone size: NA
J gene: TRBJ2-1